This T cell receptor beta chain appears in the sequencing data of a study of response to subunit inactivated influenza vaccine. Broader study findings: The authors proposed limited new T cell recruitment per seasonal influenza vaccination.

This clonotype has at least ten counts. Its antigen remains unknown. The CDR3 is 13 amino acids. CDR1 is SQVTM, CDR2 ANQGSEA, per germline. V was cut by 6 bases and J by 1 base, with 12 bases left in between. TCRdb passed the RT-PCR reads through MiXCR, listing each CDR3 protein once. The sample consists of more than 400,000 distinct CDR3 sequences, 7.2% of them appearing once. The sequence was obtained from a man between 45 and 75 years old who received an inactivated influenza vaccine. Sequences were derived from PBMCs from blood, sampled around 25 months after vaccination. The V gene is TRBV29-1, the J gene TRBJ1-1, with a tentative D call TRBD1 (5 bases). The CDR3 sequence: CSVDSPRNTEAFF. CDR3 sequence (DNA): TGCAGCGTCGACAGCCCACGGAACACTGAAGCTTTCTTT. Variable domain in full (rest from reference TRBV29-1 and TRBJ1-1): SAVISQKPSRDICQRGTSLTIQCQVDSQVTMMFWYRQQPGQSLTLIATANQGSEATYESGFVIDKFPISRPNLTFSTLTVSNMSPEDSSIYLCSVDSPRNTEAFFGQGTRLTVV.